Following are 32 T cell receptor beta chains from one sample sequenced in a study of shared clonotypes between healthy human individuals. Terminally differentiated effector memory CD45RA+ cells were excluded from the naive CD8 cells, which were CD45RO-negative and positively selected for CCR7. Generated by immunoSEQ multiplex PCR, the TCRdb table keeps only in-frame clones and is missing some. Of fewer than 800,000 clones listed, around 92% are singletons. Sequencing was done on a sample of naive CD8+ T cells sorted from blood. The receptors come from a man aged 25 to 40 in good health.

The genes are TRBV27 and TRBJ2-7; a weak D match, TRBD2 (5 bases). The V end was cut by 2 bases, the J end by 6 bases, with 11 bases between. CDR1 is MNHEY, CDR2 SMNVEV, per germline (reference sequence). The CDR3 consists of 13 residues. CDR3 residues: CASSLGVAREQYF. The CDR3 DNA reads as TGTGCCAGCAGTTTAGGAGTAGCGCGCGAGCAGTACTTC.

This chain connects TRBV6-1 to TRBJ2-7, with D uncertain. The germline CDR1 and CDR2 sequences are MNHNS and SASEGT. V dropped 7 bases and J dropped 2 bases, with 15 bases sitting between them. The length of the CDR3 is 14 residues. The CDR3, as DNA: TGTGCCAGCATAAGTTTCATGAGCCCCTACGAGCAGTACTTC. Its protein product is CASISFMSPYEQYF.

The chain has TRBV29-1 and TRBJ2-7, with 14 bases matching TRBD2. Germline trimming cut 7 bases from V and 11 bases from J; bases unmatched to any gene: 7. Germline V gene data show CDR1 as SQVTM and CDR2 as ANQGSEA. The length of the CDR3 is 12 residues. CDR3 coding DNA: TGCAGCGCTACGGGACTAGCGGGAGAAGAGTACTTC. Translating it yields CSATGLAGEEYF.

This clone was detected once. V is TRBV28 and J is TRBJ2-7; D may be TRBD2 (6 bases). Germline values: CDR1 MDHEN, CDR2 SYDVKM. Trimming removed 3 bases from V and 4 bases from J, with 22 bases in between. The CDR3 totals 17 residues. The CDR3 loop reads CASSLRRLVGATYEQYF. As DNA, the CDR3 is TGTGCCAGCAGTTTGCGCCGACTAGTTGGGGCGACTTACGAGCAGTACTTC.

The chain couples TRBV6-5 to TRBJ2-1; D gene ambiguous. The CDR3 runs 15 residues. CDR1 is MNHEY, CDR2 SVGAGI, per germline. V was trimmed by 1 base and J by 5 bases, leaving 12 bases between them. Here the CDR3 reads CASSYYVGINNEQFF. Written as DNA, the CDR3 is TGTGCCAGCAGTTACTATGTGGGTATCAACAATGAGCAGTTCTTC.

The V gene is TRBV7-2, the J gene TRBJ2-7, with D maybe TRBD2 (6 bases). CDR1 SGHTA and CDR2 FQGNSA come from the germline V gene. The V end was cut by 2 bases, the J end by 1 base, with 15 bases between. This CDR3 region has 16 residues. CDR3 sequence reads: CASSLTPRLVSYEQYF. The CDR3 nucleotides are TGTGCCAGCAGCTTAACGCCCCGACTAGTGTCCTACGAGCAGTACTTC.

In its sample, this clone was seen once. The CDR3 loop is CASSMRESSYEQYF. Here the CDR3 DNA reads TGTGCCAGTAGTATGCGGGAGTCATCCTACGAGCAGTACTTC. The chain has TRBV19 and TRBJ2-7; 7 nucleotides line up with TRBD2. The CDR3 runs 14 residues. Trimming took 3 bases from V and 1 from J; bases not matched to a gene: 3. Germline V gene lookup returns CDR1 LNHDA and CDR2 SQIVND (reference sequence). Looking up the rest from reference TRBV19 and TRBJ2-7 gives the full variable domain: DGGITQSPKYLFRKEGQNVTLSCEQNLNHDAMYWYRQDPGQGLRLIYYSQIVNDFQKGDIAEGYSVSREKKESFPLTVTSAQKNPTAFYLCASSMRESSYEQYFGPGTRLTVT.

The chain carries TRBV16 and TRBJ2-5; D may be TRBD1 or TRBD2 (7 bases each). Trimming pared 2 bases from V and 1 base from J, leaving 14 bases between. The germline V gene has CDR1 KGHSY and CDR2 FQNENV. This CDR3 has 16 amino acids. The CDR3 DNA follows: TGTGCCAGCAGCCAACGCACAGGGGAGGGCCAAGAGACCCAGTACTTC. It specifies CASSQRTGEGQETQYF.

This chain links TRBV9 with TRBJ2-7; 7 nucleotides line up with TRBD2. Germline CDR1 SGDLS, CDR2 YYNGEE. The CDR3 contains 16 residues. The trim removed 3 bases at V and 2 bases at J, leaving 11 bases unmatched. In DNA form, the CDR3 reads TGTGCCAGCAGCGACAACGCGGGAGTACTCGCCTACGAGCAGTACTTC. Translation: CASSDNAGVLAYEQYF.

The chain employs TRBV27 and TRBJ2-2, with D unresolved. The CDR3 loop spans 15 amino acids. CDR1 is MNHEY and CDR2 is SMNVEV in the germline V gene (reference sequence). Trimming left V 2 bases short and J 6 bases short, with 13 bases between. DNA for the CDR3: TGTGCCAGCAGTTTACGCCCCTACTTAGCCGGGGAGCTGTTTTTT. Translated, it gives CASSLRPYLAGELFF.

This chain links TRBV28 with TRBJ2-3, with D perhaps matching TRBD2 (6 bases). V was shortened by 4 bases and J by 14 bases, with 10 bases between the two germline ends. Germline assignment: CDR1 MDHEN and CDR2 SYDVKM. This CDR3 is 10 amino acids long. CDR3 amino acids: CASSSGTVYF. Written as DNA, the CDR3 is TGTGCCAGCAGTTCTGGGACTGTGTATTTT.

The J gene is TRBJ1-1, the V gene TRBV10-2; 7 positions agree with TRBD1. Germline V gene lookup returns CDR1 WSHSY and CDR2 SAAADI. The CDR3 covers 14 residues. J gave up 8 bases and V 6 bases, and 12 bases lay outside the gene matches. DNA of the CDR3: TGCGCCAGCAGGACCACAGGGGACGGAGTCGAAGCTTTCTTT. This sequence encodes CASRTTGDGVEAFF.

This chain links TRBV13 with TRBJ2-7; 9 bases map to TRBD1. Germline CDR1 and CDR2: PRHDT and FYEKMQ (reference sequence). The CDR3 contains 13 residues. The J segment lost 3 bases and the V segment lost 5 bases, leaving 2 bases of the junction unmatched. The CDR3, as DNA: TGTGCCAGCAGCGCGGGACAGGGCTACGAGCAGTACTTC. Translating it yields CASSAGQGYEQYF.

The chain is built from TRBV27 and TRBJ1-5; the match to TRBD1 covers 7 bases. V shed 5 bases and J 1 base; nucleotides not matched to a gene: 5. Per the germline V gene, CDR1 is MNHEY and CDR2 is SMNVEV (reference sequence). The CDR3 is made up of 15 amino acids. In DNA form, the CDR3 reads TGTGCCAGCAGTGCGACAGGGTCAAGCAATCAGCCCCAGCATTTT. It yields the protein CASSATGSSNQPQHF.

The chain uses TRBV6-1 and TRBJ2-1; D is uncertain. The CDR3 sequence is 15 residues long. CDR1 is MNHNS and CDR2 is SASEGT in the germline V gene. Trimming cost V 2 bases and J 1 base, with 9 bases left between them. The CDR3 region is CASSESALSYNEQFF. The CDR3 DNA reads TGTGCCAGCAGTGAAAGCGCCCTATCCTACAATGAGCAGTTCTTC.

The V call is TRBV29-1, the J call TRBJ1-2, with D possibly TRBD1 on 5 matching bases. CDR1 is SQVTM and CDR2 is ANQGSEA in the germline V gene. The V end lost 7 bases, the J end lost 7 bases, and 19 bases lay between the germline ends. This CDR3 region has 13 residues. This CDR3 reads CSAPGAGLGGYTF. CDR3 nucleotides: TGCAGCGCCCCCGGGGCGGGCCTAGGTGGCTACACCTTC.

The genes are TRBV5-1 and TRBJ2-7; a weak D match, TRBD1 (6 bases). Germline CDR1 is SGHRS and CDR2 is YFSETQ. The V end lost 2 bases, the J end lost 6 bases, and 9 bases lay between the germline ends. The CDR3 extends over 12 amino acids. The DNA for the CDR3 is TGCGCCAGCAGCTTAAAAGGGGGCGAGCAGTACTTC. Translation: CASSLKGGEQYF. Full variable domain (rest looked up from reference TRBV5-1 and TRBJ2-7): KAGVTQTPRYLIKTRGQQVTLSCSPISGHRSVSWYQQTPGQGLQFLFEYFSETQRNKGNFPGRFSGRQFSNSRSEMNVSTLELGDSALYLCASSLKGGEQYFGPGTRLTVT.

The chain has TRBV13 and TRBJ2-1; 12 positions match TRBD2. Trimming removed 6 bases from V and 6 bases from J; junction bases left unmatched: 12. Per germline, CDR1 PRHDT and CDR2 FYEKMQ (reference sequence). The CDR3 has 17 residues. In DNA form, the CDR3 reads TGTGCCAGCAGGTTTAAGTGGGGGACTAGCGGGTTCAATGAGCAGTTCTTC. This codes for CASRFKWGTSGFNEQFF.

The chain is built from TRBV2 and TRBJ1-5, with 8 bases lining up with TRBD1. From germline, CDR1 is SNHLY and CDR2 FYNNEI. The V gene end was trimmed by 2 bases and the J gene end by 6 bases; junction bases not matched to a gene: 6. The CDR3 runs 15 residues. In DNA form, the CDR3 reads TGTGCCAGCAGTGAACGACAGGGGAACTTTCAGCCCCAGCATTTT. Translation: CASSERQGNFQPQHF.

This chain joins TRBV6-1 and TRBJ1-1, with TRBD1 matching over 7 bases. The CDR3 runs 13 residues. V dropped 3 bases and J dropped 7; count of bases not matched to a gene: 5. CDR1 is MNHNS, CDR2 SASEGT, per germline. CDR3: CASSDIGGVEAFF. For the CDR3, the DNA is TGTGCCAGCAGTGATATAGGGGGCGTTGAAGCTTTCTTT.

A single count supports this clone. This chain connects TRBV28 to TRBJ1-5; 8 bases agree with TRBD1. The germline CDR1 and CDR2 sequences are MDHEN and SYDVKM. CDR3 size: 15 residues. V gave up 1 base and J gave up 4 bases; unmatched junction bases: 3. CDR3 bases: TGTGCCAGCAGTTTATCAGGGGGCTGGAATCAGCCCCAGCATTTT. Encoded protein: CASSLSGGWNQPQHF.

The chain links TRBV7-9 to TRBJ2-3; D might be TRBD1 (6 bases). The V and J ends lost 5 bases and 2 bases respectively, with 14 bases between them. Germline CDR1 SEHNR, CDR2 FQNEAQ (reference sequence). The CDR3 has 15 amino acids. The CDR3 is CASSPITGFTDTQYF. CDR3 bases: TGTGCCAGCAGCCCGATCACAGGGTTCACAGATACGCAGTATTTT.

The chain has TRBV7-3 and TRBJ2-7; 12 bases are a match to TRBD1. Germline lookup yields CDR1 SGHTA and CDR2 FQGTGA. The length of the CDR3 is 15 residues. J lost 5 bases, V lost 4 bases, and 6 bases had no gene match. The CDR3 sequence: CASSSPGQGADEQYF. In DNA, the CDR3 is TGTGCCAGCAGCTCTCCGGGACAGGGGGCCGACGAGCAGTACTTC.

V and J are TRBV29-1 and TRBJ2-1; D may correspond to TRBD1 or TRBD2 (5 bases each). The CDR3 runs 16 residues. The V end lost 1 base, the J end lost 0 bases, and 13 bases lay between the germline ends. Germline CDR1 and CDR2: SQVTM and ANQGSEA. The DNA for the CDR3 is TGCAGCGTTGAAGCGAGGGGCTCGAGCTCCTACAATGAGCAGTTCTTC. Protein product: CSVEARGSSSYNEQFF.

V and J are TRBV29-1 and TRBJ2-7; D gene uncertain. CDR3 length: 12 amino acids. V was clipped by 1 base and J by 3 bases, with 7 bases between them. Germline V gene lookup returns CDR1 SQVTM and CDR2 ANQGSEA. The CDR3 coding sequence is TGCAGCGTTGAAGGTGAGGACTACGAGCAGTACTTC. It is translated as CSVEGEDYEQYF.

A word on this clone: Other DNA sequences in this sample translate to the same CDR3. The chain uses TRBV13 and TRBJ2-3; D is unresolved. V was trimmed by 2 bases and J by 0 bases, leaving 3 bases between them. Germline V gives CDR1 PRHDT, CDR2 FYEKMQ (reference sequence). The CDR3 has 13 residues. The CDR3 region is CASSLHSTDTQYF. The CDR3 DNA reads TGTGCCAGCAGCTTACATAGCACAGATACGCAGTATTTT.

The chain joins TRBV14 to TRBJ2-7, with 7 bases aligning to TRBD1. This CDR3 has 16 amino acids. CDR1 is SGHDN and CDR2 is FVKESK in the germline V gene. J gave up 2 bases and V 3 bases, and 10 bases lay outside the gene matches. The CDR3 reads CASSHPQGDRPYEQYF. The DNA for the CDR3 is TGTGCCAGCAGCCACCCCCAGGGGGACAGACCCTACGAGCAGTACTTC.

This chain joins TRBV27 and TRBJ2-5; 15 bases map to TRBD2. Germline assignment: CDR1 MNHEY and CDR2 SMNVEV (reference sequence). Trimming removed 5 bases from V and 1 base from J; junction bases left unmatched: 5. There are 17 residues in the CDR3. DNA of the CDR3: TGTGCCAGCAGTCCATTGGGACTAGCGGGAGGCCAAGAGACCCAGTACTTC. Translated: CASSPLGLAGGQETQYF.

This chain connects TRBV6-5 to TRBJ2-3; D unresolved. Trimming took off 0 bases at V and 5 bases at J, with 6 bases between the two ends. CDR1 and CDR2 from the germline V gene are MNHEY and SVGAGI. CDR3 length: 13 amino acids. Here the CDR3 reads CASSYSKLDTQYF. The CDR3 nucleotides read TGTGCCAGCAGTTACTCGAAGCTAGATACGCAGTATTTT.

The gene calls are TRBV4-1 and TRBJ2-7, with TRBD2 matching 11 bases. Trimming at V came to 3 bases and at J to 2 bases, leaving 9 bases not matched to a gene. Germline loops: CDR1 MGHRA, CDR2 YSYEKL. The CDR3 totals 17 residues. CDR3 DNA sequence: TGCGCCAGCAGCCAGTCTGGAATAGCGGGAGGGCCCTACGAGCAGTACTTC. It is translated as CASSQSGIAGGPYEQYF.

This chain uses TRBV11-2 with TRBJ2-2; D is undetermined. The germline gives CDR1 SGHAT, CDR2 FQNNGV. V lost 7 bases and J 5 bases, leaving 17 bases between the germline ends. The CDR3 runs to 15 residues. CDR3 in DNA: TGTGCCAGCACTTCTACTAAGCGCGGAACCGGGGAGCTGTTTTTT. This codes for CASTSTKRGTGELFF.

V and J are TRBV29-1 and TRBJ1-3; D possibly corresponds to TRBD1 (5 bases). There are 14 residues in the CDR3. Between the trimmed V and J ends, which lost 6 bases and 0 bases, there was a span of 12 bases. CDR1 is SQVTM, CDR2 ANQGSEA, per germline. CDR3 sequence: CSVATGTSGNTIYF. The CDR3 DNA reads as TGCAGCGTAGCAACCGGGACCTCTGGAAACACCATATATTTT.